This TCR beta chain was identified during a study of cytomegalovirus exposure and HLA in healthy donors. Study-wide points: DRB1 had the most TCR associations and HLA-C the fewest, a later analysis found, with rates varying by HLA locus.

A multiplex PCR was run with 60 Vbeta primers and 13 Jbeta primers. TCRdb keeps only in-frame clones here, not all; method: immunoSEQ multiplex PCR. The sample lists approximately 100,000 clones, roughly 67% seen once, with under 10% in the top ten. Germline lookup yields CDR1 MNHEY and CDR2 SVGAGI. The CDR3 is 15 amino acids. V was cut by 2 bases and J by 4 bases, with 14 bases left in between. A word on this clone: What it binds is unknown.

Every donor was a healthy person donating bone marrow. Sequenced input: PBMCs. The chain carries TRBV6-5 and TRBJ1-1; maybe TRBD1 (6 bases). This clonotype was obtained from a man between 35 and 55 years old in good health and CMV-seronegative. Here the CDR3 reads CASSYIVGAGTEAFF. CDR3 sequence (DNA): TGTGCCAGCAGTTACATCGTGGGGGCGGGCACTGAAGCTTTCTTT.